The sequence of this T cell receptor (beta chain) was determined in a study of molecular identifiers for immune sequencing clone quantification. Overall study context: Replicate experiments took RNA from about 20,000 or 100,000 naive CD8 cells, divided it five ways and sequenced four. Regarding the study as a whole: Whereas naive cells kept under 1% of molecules in clones above 20 RNA copies, such clones held over 99% in effectors. Should identical TCR molecules share a barcode, the sizes of highly expanded clones could be underestimated. In a background of around 970,000 naive cells, spiked Jurkat TCR RNA from one cell was reportedly detectable.

Note on this clonotype: Its target is unknown.

TCRdb processed the PCR reads anew with MiXCR; each CDR3 protein has one entry. The sample carries 460,000 or so distinct CDR3 sequences, over 20% recorded once. V shed 6 bases and J shed 7 bases, with 15 bases lying between them. CDR1 is ENHRY and CDR2 is SYGVKD in the germline V gene. The CDR3 contains 13 residues. This TCR derives from a human donor in good health. Some libraries in this study had Jurkat cell RNA spiked in. Sequences were obtained from naive CD8+ T cells from blood, with Jurkat cell RNA spiked in. Indicated subset: FACS-sorted CD8+CD4-CCR7+CD45RA+ naive T cells. The gene calls are TRBV10-3 and TRBJ1-2, with D possibly matching TRBD1 (6 bases). CDR3 protein: CAISREGDFGYTF. CDR3 in DNA: TGTGCCATCAGCAGGGAGGGGGATTTTGGCTACACCTTC.